What follows are 2 T cell receptor beta chains derived from one specimen sequenced in a study of blood T cell repertoires in COVID-19. TCRdb's copy holds only in-frame clones and misses some; the assay was immunoSEQ multiplex PCR. The profile shows 70,000 to 90,000 clones, 65% to 85% of them singletons. Source material: peripheral blood. These receptors all come from an older woman with acute or convalescent COVID-19.

This clone was counted a single time. V gene TRBV5-1 combines with J gene TRBJ2-1, with 12 nucleotides matching TRBD2. Germline V gene data show CDR1 as SGHRS and CDR2 as YFSETQ. This CDR3 is built from 15 residues. V was pared by 5 bases and J by 4 bases, with 4 bases of the junction left unmatched. CDR3 sequence (DNA): TGCGCCAGCAGTTCCCTAGCGGGGGGGTACAATGAGCAGTTCTTC. Protein: CASSSLAGGYNEQFF.

About this clone: The germline gene is not matched at one end of the junction; a read error may be the cause. J is TRBJ1-5 and V is TRBV2, with D perhaps TRBD1 (6 bases). The CDR3 is made up of 15 amino acids. Germline CDR1 is SNHLY and CDR2 is FYNNEI. In DNA, the CDR3 is TGTGCCAGCAGGGAAGAGGGGGGGAGGGGTCAGCCCCAGCATTTT. It codes for CASREEGGRGQPQHF. Full variable domain (outside the CDR3, taken from reference TRBV2 and TRBJ1-5): EPEVTQTPSHQVTQMGQEVILRCVPISNHLYFYWYRQILGQKVEFLVSFYNNEISEKSEIFDDQFSVERPDGSNFTLKIRSTKLEDSAMYFCASREEGGRGQPQHFGDGTRLSIL.